The rows below give T cell receptor beta chains drawn from one sample of a study of blood T cell repertoires in COVID-19. The repertoire was sequenced with immunoSEQ multiplex PCR; TCRdb's copy has only in-frame clones and lacks some. The table includes about 380,000 clones, 81% detected once. Source material: peripheral blood. The source is a human donor with acute or convalescent COVID-19. The donor label of this sample is uncertain. Both conserved end residues are part of each CDR3. The D gene is left open where the match is weak. For some rows the clone size is stated as once, few or many, or as a class when expanded; others skip it.

NA | NA | TRBJ1-2 | TRBV6-6 | CASSEGGVYGYTF | TGTGCCAGCAGTGAGGGAGGGGTTTATGGCTACACCTTC
NA | TRBD1 | TRBJ1-5 | TRBV19 | CATVRTGGLQPQHF | TGTGCCACCGTACGGACAGGGGGTCTACAGCCCCAGCATTTT
once | NA | TRBJ2-7 | TRBV5-5 | CASSLAPGRSYEQYF | TGTGCCAGCAGCTTGGCGCCAGGCAGATCCTACGAGCAGTACTTC
NA | NA | TRBJ1-2 | TRBV11-2 | CASSPILGGAYGYTF | TGTGCCAGCAGCCCCATCCTGGGAGGAGCATATGGCTACACCTTC
NA | TRBD2 | TRBJ2-7 | TRBV6-2/TRBV6-3 | CASSQPGLASYEQYF | TGTGCCAGCAGTCAACCGGGACTAGCCTCATACGAGCAGTACTTC
NA | NA | TRBJ2-3 | TRBV19 | CASSKGDTQYF | TGTGCCAGTAGTAAGGGGGATACGCAGTATTTT
NA | TRBD2 | TRBJ2-7 | TRBV11-2 | CASSHTSGRTYEQYF | TGTGCCAGCAGCCATACTAGCGGGAGAACCTACGAGCAGTACTTC
NA | NA | TRBJ1-2 | TRBV6-5 | CASSYGLVAGNYGYTF | TGTGCCAGCAGTTACGGTTTAGTAGCAGGGAACTATGGCTACACCTTC
NA | TRBD1 | TRBJ1-2 | TRBV28 | CASSSRTGGYGYTF | TGTGCCAGCAGCTCCCGGACAGGGGGGTATGGCTACACCTTC
NA | TRBD2 | TRBJ2-7 | TRBV5-1 | CASSLAGGRTYEQYF | TGCGCCAGCAGCTTGGCCGGCGGGAGGACCTACGAGCAGTACTTC
NA | NA | TRBJ1-4 | TRBV28 | CASSLGREFNEKLFF | TGTGCCAGCAGTTTAGGGCGCGAGTTTAATGAAAAACTGTTTTTT
NA | NA | TRBJ2-3 | TRBV18 | CASSPALDTQYF | TGTGCCAGCTCACCTGCGTTAGATACGCAGTATTTT
NA | TRBD1 | TRBJ1-1 | TRBV5-1 | CASSPGQGHTEAFF | TGCGCCTCCTCGCCGGGACAGGGGCACACTGAAGCTTTCTTT
NA | TRBD2 | TRBJ2-1 | TRBV19 | CASRAGGLRPAYNEQFF | TGTGCCAGCCGGGCGGGGGGATTAAGGCCCGCCTACAATGAGCAGTTCTTC
NA | TRBD2 | TRBJ2-1 | TRBV18 | CASSPPGLAGGEQFF | TGTGCCAGCTCACCGCCCGGCTTAGCGGGAGGCGAGCAGTTCTTC
once | NA | TRBJ2-3 | TRBV4-2 | CASSLNLDTQYF | TGTGCCAGCAGCCTAAATCTAGATACGCAGTATTTT
NA | TRBD1 | TRBJ2-7 | TRBV2 | CASRERTGNWAEQYF | TGTGCCAGCAGGGAGAGGACAGGGAACTGGGCCGAGCAGTACTTC
NA | TRBD1 | TRBJ1-6 | TRBV5-5 | CASSYVGQDHSPLHF | TGTGCCAGCAGCTACGTGGGACAGGACCATTCACCCCTCCACTTT
once | NA | TRBJ1-4 | TRBV5-1 | CASSSDGLTNEKLFF | TGCGCCAGCAGCTCGGACGGACTGACTAATGAAAAACTGTTTTTT
few | TRBD1 | TRBJ1-4 | TRBV2 | CASTSQGAQEKLFF | TGTGCCAGCACTTCACAGGGGGCGCAGGAAAAACTGTTTTTT
NA | NA | TRBJ2-1 | TRBV6-6 | CASSYDVTPLDNEQFF | TGTGCCAGCAGTTACGATGTGACTCCCCTTGACAATGAGCAGTTCTTC
NA | TRBD2 | TRBJ2-2 | TRBV9 | CASSPGGTGGPRTGELFF | TGTGCCAGCAGCCCCGGAGGGACGGGAGGGCCTCGCACCGGGGAGCTGTTTTTT
NA | TRBD2 | TRBJ2-1 | TRBV6-2/TRBV6-3 | CASSHRLAGGSYNEQFF | TGTGCCAGCAGCCACCGACTAGCGGGAGGCTCCTACAATGAGCAGTTCTTC
NA | NA | TRBJ1-5 | TRBV11-2 | CASSLAAGMQQPQHF | TGTGCCAGCAGCTTAGCAGCGGGTATGCAGCAGCCCCAGCATTTT
NA | TRBD2 | TRBJ2-2 | TRBV6-4 | CASSPLAGATGELFF | TGTGCCAGCAGTCCACTAGCGGGAGCAACCGGGGAGCTGTTTTTT
NA | NA | TRBJ1-2 | TRBV28 | CASSSGQGGTFNYGYTF | TGTGCCAGCAGTTCGGGGCAGGGAGGGACCTTTAACTATGGCTACACCTTC
few | NA | TRBJ1-1 | TRBV7-2 | CASSLARGGNTEAFF | TGTGCCAGCAGCTTAGCTAGGGGGGGGAACACTGAAGCTTTCTTT
NA | NA | TRBJ2-3 | TRBV29-1 | CSVLGTTDTQYF | TGCAGCGTCCTCGGGACAACAGATACGCAGTATTTT
NA | TRBD1 | TRBJ1-1 | TRBV30 | CAWSVGQGAATEAFF | TGTGCCTGGAGTGTAGGACAGGGGGCCGCGACTGAAGCTTTCTTT
NA | TRBD2 | TRBJ2-7 | TRBV30 | CAWSSGGGSYEQYF | TGTGCCTGGAGTTCGGGGGGTGGGTCCTACGAGCAGTACTTC
NA | TRBD1 | TRBJ2-6 | TRBV7-6 | CASSLGQGAEGANVLTF | TGTGCCAGCAGCTTAGGACAGGGGGCAGAGGGGGCCAACGTCCTGACTTTC
NA | NA | TRBJ1-5 | TRBV27 | CASSLVREINQPQHF | TGTGCCAGCAGTTTGGTCAGGGAAATCAATCAGCCCCAGCATTTT
NA | TRBD2 | TRBJ2-7 | TRBV6-5 | CASRPSLRGDEQYF | TGTGCCAGCAGGCCCAGCCTTCGGGGGGACGAGCAGTACTTC
NA | TRBD2 | TRBJ2-3 | TRBV29-1 | CSGIAGGTADTQYF | TGCAGCGGGATAGCGGGAGGTACGGCAGATACGCAGTATTTT
many | TRBD1 | TRBJ1-6 | TRBV2 | CASSEEQGANSPLHF | TGTGCCAGCAGTGAAGAACAGGGGGCGAATTCACCCCTCCACTTT
NA | TRBD1 | TRBJ1-5 | TRBV2 | CASSSGTGGLGQPQHF | TGTGCCAGCAGCTCCGGGACAGGGGGCTTAGGACAGCCCCAGCATTTT
NA | TRBD1 | TRBJ2-4 | TRBV18 | CASSDDRALNIQYF | TGTGCCAGCTCAGACGACAGGGCTCTTAACATTCAGTACTTC
NA | TRBD2 | TRBJ2-5 | TRBV5-6 | CASSLRELAGGRGETQYF | TGTGCCAGCAGCTTGCGTGAGCTAGCGGGGGGCCGGGGGGAGACCCAGTACTTC
NA | TRBD1 | TRBJ2-7 | TRBV24-1 | CATSGDSYEQYF | TGTGCCACCAGTGGGGACAGCTACGAGCAGTACTTC
NA | NA | TRBJ1-1 | TRBV10-1 | CASSDFDSLNTEAFF | TGCGCCAGCAGTGATTTTGACAGCCTGAACACTGAAGCTTTCTTT
NA | NA | TRBJ1-2 | TRBV5-4 | CASSWGGGYTF | TGTGCCAGCAGCTGGGGGGGTGGCTACACCTTC
NA | TRBD2 | TRBJ2-4 | TRBV9 | CASSVLGEGIQYF | TGTGCCAGCAGCGTATTAGGGGAGGGCATTCAGTACTTC
NA | TRBD1 | TRBJ1-6 | TRBV6-5 | CASSKQGIYNSPLHF | TGTGCCAGCAGTAAACAGGGGATCTATAATTCACCCCTCCACTTT
NA | TRBD1 | TRBJ1-1 | TRBV6-5 | CASSQTGPGNTEAFF | TGTGCCAGCAGTCAGACAGGGCCGGGGAACACTGAAGCTTTCTTT
NA | TRBD1 | TRBJ1-1 | TRBV7-9 | CASSLGRGQGDTEAFF | TGTGCCAGCAGCTTGGGCCGGGGACAGGGAGACACTGAAGCTTTCTTT
few | TRBD1 | TRBJ1-2 | TRBV28 | CASSLSGTAGYGYTF | TGTGCCAGCAGTTTATCCGGGACAGCCGGCTATGGCTACACCTTC
few | NA | TRBJ2-2 | TRBV6-1 | CASSEGQAWAGELFF | TGTGCCAGCAGTGAAGGTCAGGCTTGGGCCGGGGAGCTGTTTTTT
NA | TRBD1 | TRBJ1-1 | TRBV12-5 | CASGLVIGQGGRNTEAFF | TGTGCTAGTGGTTTGGTCATAGGACAGGGAGGAAGGAACACTGAAGCTTTCTTT
NA | TRBD2 | TRBJ2-7 | TRBV27 | CASTSGMTYEQYF | TGTGCCAGCACGAGCGGGATGACCTACGAGCAGTACTTC
NA | TRBD2 | TRBJ2-4 | TRBV19 | CASSIRASGQDKNIQYF | TGTGCCAGTAGTATTCGGGCTAGCGGGCAAGATAAAAACATTCAGTACTTC
NA | TRBD1 | TRBJ1-1 | TRBV13 | CASSLGFPYRGGDTEAFF | TGTGCCAGCAGCTTAGGTTTCCCTTACAGGGGTGGGGACACTGAAGCTTTCTTT
few | TRBD2 | TRBJ2-1 | TRBV7-6 | CASSRSGAGPYNEQFF | TGTGCCAGCAGCAGATCAGGAGCGGGGCCCTACAATGAGCAGTTCTTC
NA | NA | TRBJ2-1 | TRBV7-9 | CASTTPLGGRYNEQFF | TGTGCCAGCACCACTCCCCTAGGGGGTAGGTACAATGAGCAGTTCTTC
NA | NA | TRBJ2-3 | TRBV21-1 | CASLEGGPRDSCTDTQYF | TGTGCCAGCCTGGAGGGAGGGCCTCGGGACTCTTGCACAGATACGCAGTATTTT